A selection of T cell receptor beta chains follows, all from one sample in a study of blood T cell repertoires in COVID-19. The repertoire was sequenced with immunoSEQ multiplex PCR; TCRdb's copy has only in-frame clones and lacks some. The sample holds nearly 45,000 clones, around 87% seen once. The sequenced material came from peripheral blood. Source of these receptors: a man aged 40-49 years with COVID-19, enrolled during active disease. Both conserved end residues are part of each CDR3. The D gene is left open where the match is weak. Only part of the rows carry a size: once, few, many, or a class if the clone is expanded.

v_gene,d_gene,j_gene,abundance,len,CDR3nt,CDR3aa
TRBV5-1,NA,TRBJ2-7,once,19,TGCGCCAGCAGCTGGGCAGGTCGTGGGCCCACCGACCGTACCTACGAGCAGTACTTC,CASSWAGRGPTDRTYEQYF
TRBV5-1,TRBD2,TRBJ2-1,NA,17,TGCGCCAGCAGATCAGGTCTCGGTAGCGGGCAGTACAATGAGCAGTTCTTC,CASRSGLGSGQYNEQFF
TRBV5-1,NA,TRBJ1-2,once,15,TGCGCCAGCAGCTTGGTTCCGAAGGAGGACTATGGCTACACCTTC,CASSLVPKEDYGYTF
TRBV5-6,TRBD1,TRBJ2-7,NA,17,TGTGCCAGCAGCTACTATATAACAGGGGGAACCAACTACGAGCAGTACTTC,CASSYYITGGTNYEQYF
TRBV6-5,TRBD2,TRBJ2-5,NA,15,TGTGCCAGCAGGTCGGGACTAGCGGGCCAAGAGACCCAGTACTTC,CASRSGLAGQETQYF
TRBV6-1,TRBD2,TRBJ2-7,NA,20,TGTGCCAGCAGTGAAGCGAGACTAGCGGGGATGATAGTCCCCTCCTACGAGCAGTACTTC,CASSEARLAGMIVPSYEQYF
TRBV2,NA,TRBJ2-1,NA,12,TGTGCCAGCAGAGCCGAATCACATGAGCAGTTCTTC,CASRAESHEQFF
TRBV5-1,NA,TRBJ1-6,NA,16,TGCGCCAGCAGCTTGACCGGGACACTAGATAATTCACCCCTCCACTTT,CASSLTGTLDNSPLHF
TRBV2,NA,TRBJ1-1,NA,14,TGTGCCAGCAGTGTGGACACCTTGAACACTGAAGCTTTCTTT,CASSVDTLNTEAFF
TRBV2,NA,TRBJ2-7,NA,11,TGTGCCAGCACGCCAGGGGCCGAGCAGTACTTC,CASTPGAEQYF
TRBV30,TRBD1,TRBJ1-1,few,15,TGTGCCTGGAACCGGGACAGGGGAGGGAACACTGAAGCTTTCTTT,CAWNRDRGGNTEAFF
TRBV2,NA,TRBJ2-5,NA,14,TGTGCCAGCAGTGGGCGCGGGGGCGGAGAGACCCAGTACTTC,CASSGRGGGETQYF
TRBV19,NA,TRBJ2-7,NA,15,TGTGCCAGTAGTATAGAGTACAGGGCCTCCTACGAGCAGTACTTC,CASSIEYRASYEQYF
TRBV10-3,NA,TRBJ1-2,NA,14,TGTGCCATCAGTGAGTCTGCCAGGGACTATGGCTACACCTTC,CAISESARDYGYTF
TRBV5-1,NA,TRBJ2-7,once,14,TGCGCCAGCAGCGCTAGTTGGGTTACCGGCGAGCAGTACTTC,CASSASWVTGEQYF
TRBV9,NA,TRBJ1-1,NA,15,TGTGCCAGCAGCGTAGTCAACCAGATGAACACTGAAGCTTTCTTT,CASSVVNQMNTEAFF
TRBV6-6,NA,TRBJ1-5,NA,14,TGTGCCAGCAGTTCGGCAGGGACTAATCAGCCCCAGCATTTT,CASSSAGTNQPQHF
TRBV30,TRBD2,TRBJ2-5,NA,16,TGTGCCTGGAGTGTACGAGGACTAGCGGGAGAAGAGACCCAGTACTTC,CAWSVRGLAGEETQYF
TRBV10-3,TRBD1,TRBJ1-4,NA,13,TGTGCCACAAGGACAGGGGGGAATGAAAAACTGTTTTTT,CATRTGGNEKLFF
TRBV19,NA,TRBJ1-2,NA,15,TGTGCCAGTAGTAATCCCGGGACACCAAAGCAGGGCTACACCTTC,CASSNPGTPKQGYTF
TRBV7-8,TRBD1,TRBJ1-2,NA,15,TGTGCCAGCAGCTCCGCAGGGGGCGTAGGCTATGGCTACACCTTC,CASSSAGGVGYGYTF
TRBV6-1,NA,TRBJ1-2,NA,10,TGTGCCAGCAGTGAAAAAGCCCAAACCTTC,CASSEKAQTF
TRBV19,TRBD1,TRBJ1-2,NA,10,TGTGCCACCTGGACAGGCGGCTACACCTTC,CATWTGGYTF
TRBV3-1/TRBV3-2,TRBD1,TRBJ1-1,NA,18,TGTGCCAGCAGCCGGTCCCGTAGGGCAGGGGGCGAAGACACTGAAGCTTTCTTT,CASSRSRRAGGEDTEAFF
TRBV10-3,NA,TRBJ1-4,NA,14,TGTGCCATCAGTGAGGCGCCGACTAATGAAAAACTGTTTTTT,CAISEAPTNEKLFF
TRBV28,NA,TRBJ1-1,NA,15,TGTGCCAGCAGTTTATCCCTGACAGACAACACTGAAGCTTTCTTT,CASSLSLTDNTEAFF
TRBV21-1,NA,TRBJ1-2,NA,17,TGTGCCAGCAGCAAAGTTGGGGGCAACAGGGGGCTTAATGGCTACACCTTC,CASSKVGGNRGLNGYTF
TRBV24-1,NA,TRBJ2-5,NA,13,TGTGCCACCAGTGATCCGGGTCAAGAGACCCAGTACTTC,CATSDPGQETQYF
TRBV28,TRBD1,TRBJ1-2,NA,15,TGTGCCAGCAGTCTTAGGACAGGGGTTAACTATGGCTACACCTTC,CASSLRTGVNYGYTF
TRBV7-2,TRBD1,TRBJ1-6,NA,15,TGTGCCAGCAGCTCCGGACAGGGTAGTCGTTCACCCCTCCACTTT,CASSSGQGSRSPLHF
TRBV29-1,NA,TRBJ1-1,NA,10,TGCAGCGGCCGCGATATTGAAGCTTTCTTT,CSGRDIEAFF
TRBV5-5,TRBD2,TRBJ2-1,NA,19,TGTGCCAGCAGCTTGGTGGGACTAGCGGGACCGAGCTCCTACAATGAGCAGTTCTTC,CASSLVGLAGPSSYNEQFF